Ten or more counts support the clone carrying this T cell receptor (beta chain). The antigen remains undetermined. The library protocol tagged individual cDNA molecules with unique molecular identifiers. Using its own MiXCR run on the 5' RACE reads, TCRdb lists one record per CDR3 protein. The table has over 35,000 distinct CDR3 sequences, approximately 10% seen once; the top ten hold 8.5% to 10%. The data belong to a study of early T cells in non-severe SARS-CoV-2 infection. The CDR3 runs to 13 residues. After removal of 5 bases from V and 2 bases from J, the junction contained 0 bases not matched to a gene. Germline V lookup: CDR1 LNHDA, CDR2 SQIVND (reference sequence). Study results and caveats: Clonotype matching in VDJdb favored anti-spike CD8 responses and did not capture private and CD4 specificities.

Specimen: whole blood. The chain recombines TRBV19 with TRBJ1-5; 7 positions agree with TRBD1. The source of this sequence is an adult who was a healthcare worker with PCR-confirmed SARS-CoV-2 infection or an uninfected control (not recorded which). CDR3 sequence: CASSGTGNQPQHF. CDR3 DNA: TGTGCCAGTAGTGGGACAGGCAATCAGCCCCAGCATTTT.